The T cell receptor (beta chain) described here comes from a study of T cells in localized non-small cell lung cancer. General study points: Turning up in adjacent lung were a median approximately 58 of the top 100 tumor clones. Overall survival was longer when the density of T cells in the blood was higher. Among the tissues sampled, uninvolved adjacent lung had the highest T cell clonality, above tumor.

CDR3 length: 15 amino acids. V was shortened by 1 base and J by 10 bases, with 20 bases between the two germline ends. Germline V gene sequence: CDR1 SGHRS, CDR2 YFSETQ. The table came from immunoSEQ multiplex PCR; TCRdb's copy has only in-frame clones and leaves some out. The table has 35,000 to 45,000 clones, under 90% seen once. As regards this clone: What it binds is not known.

This sequence originates from a male donor older than 55 with stage II lung adenocarcinoma. The V and J genes are TRBV5-1 and TRBJ1-2; tentatively, D is TRBD1 (5 bases). The sequences come from peripheral blood mononuclear cells, collected before any cancer treatment. CDR3 in amino acids: CASSLTAGGDADYTF. In nucleotides, the CDR3 is TGCGCCAGCAGCTTGACGGCAGGTGGGGACGCTGACTACACCTTC.